These 5 T cell receptor beta chains were all obtained from the same sample, sequenced in a study of blood T cell repertoires in COVID-19. The method was immunoSEQ multiplex PCR; TCRdb's version includes in-frame clones alone and lacks a portion of them. The sample has 100,000 to 150,000 clones, about 81% seen once. The source material was peripheral blood. The receptors stem from a woman aged 80 or over with acute or convalescent COVID-19.

The chain uses TRBV2 and TRBJ1-6; no definite D call. This CDR3 comprises 15 residues. Trimming stripped 7 bases from V and 2 bases from J, with 12 bases between. The germline CDR1 and CDR2 sequences are SNHLY and FYNNEI. The DNA of the CDR3 is TGTGCCAGCAAGGTGCGGGCCGCCTATAATTCACCCCTCCACTTT. Protein: CASKVRAAYNSPLHF. The full variable domain, rest sourced from reference TRBV2 and TRBJ1-6, is EPEVTQTPSHQVTQMGQEVILRCVPISNHLYFYWYRQILGQKVEFLVSFYNNEISEKSEIFDDQFSVERPDGSNFTLKIRSTKLEDSAMYFCASKVRAAYNSPLHFGNGTRLTVT.

This clone was picked up one time. The gene calls are TRBV6-5 and TRBJ1-5; possibly TRBD1 for D (5 bases). The V and J ends lost 2 bases and 3 bases respectively, with 8 bases between them. CDR1 and CDR2 from the germline V gene are MNHEY and SVGAGI. The CDR3 consists of 14 residues. CDR3: CASSYRGNNQPQHF. The CDR3 nucleotides read TGTGCCAGCAGTTACAGGGGTAACAATCAGCCCCAGCATTTT.

The chain is built from TRBV7-9 and TRBJ1-2, with 10 bases that match TRBD1. After removal of 5 bases from V and 0 bases from J, the junction contained 12 bases not matched to a gene. CDR3 length: 18 amino acids. Germline CDR1 reads SEHNR; CDR2 reads FQNEAQ (reference sequence). The CDR3 spells CASSSPPGQGLANYGYTF. The CDR3, as DNA: TGTGCCAGCAGCAGTCCACCGGGACAGGGGCTAGCTAACTATGGCTACACCTTC.

The rearrangement uses TRBV29-1 and TRBJ1-1; the match to TRBD1 covers 7 bases. Germline CDR1 SQVTM, CDR2 ANQGSEA. There are 11 residues in the CDR3. Written as DNA, the CDR3 is TGCGTCGGACAGGTTAGCACTGAAGCTTTCTTT. Translated: CVGQVSTEAFF.

J is TRBJ2-5 and V is TRBV20-1; TRBD2 agrees at 10 bases. Germline loops: CDR1 DFQATT, CDR2 SNEGSKA (reference sequence). The CDR3 is made up of 15 amino acids. Trimming cost V 3 bases and J 4 bases; bases outside gene matches: 8. This CDR3 reads CSASLAGGQGETQYF. Here the CDR3 DNA reads TGCAGTGCTAGTTTAGCGGGGGGCCAGGGAGAGACCCAGTACTTC.